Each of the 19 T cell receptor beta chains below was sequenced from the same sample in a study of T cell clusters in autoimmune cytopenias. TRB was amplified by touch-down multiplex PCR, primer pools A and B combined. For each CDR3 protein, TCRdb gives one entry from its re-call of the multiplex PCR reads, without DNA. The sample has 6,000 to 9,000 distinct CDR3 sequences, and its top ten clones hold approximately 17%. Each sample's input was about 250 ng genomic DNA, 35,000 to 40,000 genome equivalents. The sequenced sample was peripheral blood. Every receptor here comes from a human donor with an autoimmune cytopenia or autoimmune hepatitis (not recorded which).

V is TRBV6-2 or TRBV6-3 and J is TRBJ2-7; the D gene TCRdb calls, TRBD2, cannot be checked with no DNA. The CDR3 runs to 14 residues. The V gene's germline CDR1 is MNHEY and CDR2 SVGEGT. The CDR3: CASSSQRENYEQYF.

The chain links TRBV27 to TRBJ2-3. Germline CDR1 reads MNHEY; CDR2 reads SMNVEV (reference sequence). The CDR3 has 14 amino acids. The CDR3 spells CASSFGLSTDTQYF.

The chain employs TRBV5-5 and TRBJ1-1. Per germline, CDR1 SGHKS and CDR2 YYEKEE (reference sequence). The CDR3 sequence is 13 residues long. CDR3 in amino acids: CASSLDEEEEAFF. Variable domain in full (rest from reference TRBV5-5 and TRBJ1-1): DAGVTQSPTHLIKTRGQQVTLRCSPISGHKSVSWYQQVLGQGPQFIFQYYEKEERGRGNFPDRFSARQFPNYSSELNVNALLLGDSALYLCASSLDEEEEAFFGQGTRLTVV.

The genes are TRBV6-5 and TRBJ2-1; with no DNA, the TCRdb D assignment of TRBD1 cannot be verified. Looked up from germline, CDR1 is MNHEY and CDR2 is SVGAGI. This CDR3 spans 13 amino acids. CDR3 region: CASSYQGLGEQFF.

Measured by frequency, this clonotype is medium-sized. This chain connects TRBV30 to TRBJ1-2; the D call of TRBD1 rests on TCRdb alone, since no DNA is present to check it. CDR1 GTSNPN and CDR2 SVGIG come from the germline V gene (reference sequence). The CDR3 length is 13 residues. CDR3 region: CAWSRTGPSGYTF.

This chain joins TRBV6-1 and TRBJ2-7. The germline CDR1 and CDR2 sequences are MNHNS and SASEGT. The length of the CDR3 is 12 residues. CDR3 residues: CASGWNSYEQYF.

The CDR3: CASSPRTSGRARGTDTQYF. The chain employs TRBV18 and TRBJ2-3; the TCRdb D gene call, TRBD2, has no DNA to confirm it. This CDR3 comprises 19 residues. In germline, CDR1 is KGHSH, CDR2 LQKENI. Variable domain in full (rest from reference TRBV18 and TRBJ2-3): NAGVMQNPRHLVRRRGQEARLRCSPMKGHSHVYWYRQLPEEGLKFMVYLQKENIIDESGMPKERFSAEFPKEGPSILRIQQVVRGDSAAYFCASSPRTSGRARGTDTQYFGPGTRLTVL.

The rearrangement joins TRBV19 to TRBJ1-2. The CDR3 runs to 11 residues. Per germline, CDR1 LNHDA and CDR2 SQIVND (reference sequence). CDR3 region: CASTANYGYTF.

Here the CDR3 reads CASKQATDTQYF. J is TRBJ2-3 and V is TRBV6-1; TCRdb picks TRBD1, but there is no DNA to check that call. Germline values: CDR1 MNHNS, CDR2 SASEGT. This CDR3 has 12 residues.

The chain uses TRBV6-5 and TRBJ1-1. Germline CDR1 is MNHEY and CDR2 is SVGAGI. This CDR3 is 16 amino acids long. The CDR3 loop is CASSPPGALRWTEAFF.

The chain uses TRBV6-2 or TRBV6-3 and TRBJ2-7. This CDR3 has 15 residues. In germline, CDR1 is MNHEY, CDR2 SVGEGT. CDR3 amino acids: CASSYSSGSSYEQYF.

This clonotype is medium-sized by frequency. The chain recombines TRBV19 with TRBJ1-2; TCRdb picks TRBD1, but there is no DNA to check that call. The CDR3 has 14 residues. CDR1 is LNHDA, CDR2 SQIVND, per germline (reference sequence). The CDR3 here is CASSGRQGADGYTF.

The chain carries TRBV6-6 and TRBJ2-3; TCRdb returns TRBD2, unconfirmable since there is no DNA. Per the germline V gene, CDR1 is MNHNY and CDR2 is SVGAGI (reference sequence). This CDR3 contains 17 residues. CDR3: CASSSPRVAGGKDTQYF.

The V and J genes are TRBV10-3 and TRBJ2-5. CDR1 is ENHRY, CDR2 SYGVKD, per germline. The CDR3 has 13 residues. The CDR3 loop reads CAISEGKEETQYF.

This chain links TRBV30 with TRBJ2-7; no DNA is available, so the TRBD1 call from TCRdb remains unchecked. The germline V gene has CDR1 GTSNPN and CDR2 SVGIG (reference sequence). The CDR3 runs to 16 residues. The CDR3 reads CAWRPRSTPRLYEQYF. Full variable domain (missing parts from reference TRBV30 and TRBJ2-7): SQTIHQWPATLVQPVGSPLSLECTVEGTSNPNLYWYRQAAGRGLQLLFYSVGIGQISSEVPQNLSASRPQDRQFILSSKKLLLSDSGFYLCAWRPRSTPRLYEQYFGPGTRLTVT.

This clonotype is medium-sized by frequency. The CDR3 loop is CAWSVLREYEQYF. V and J are TRBV30 and TRBJ2-7. Germline CDR1 reads GTSNPN; CDR2 reads SVGIG (reference sequence). The length of the CDR3 is 13 residues.

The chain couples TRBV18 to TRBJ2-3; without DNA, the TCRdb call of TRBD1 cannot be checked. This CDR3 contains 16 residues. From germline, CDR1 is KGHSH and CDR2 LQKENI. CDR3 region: CASSLTQIGGTDTQYF.

The CDR3 sequence: CASSLRGTGANVLTF. The V and J genes are TRBV7-6 and TRBJ2-6; absent DNA, TCRdb's TRBD1 call cannot be checked. Germline V CDR1 and CDR2: SGHVS, FNYEAQ. The CDR3 totals 15 residues.

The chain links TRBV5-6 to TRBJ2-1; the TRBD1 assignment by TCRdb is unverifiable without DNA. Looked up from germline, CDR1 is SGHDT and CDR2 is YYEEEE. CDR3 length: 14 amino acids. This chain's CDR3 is CASSLVGPYNEQFF.